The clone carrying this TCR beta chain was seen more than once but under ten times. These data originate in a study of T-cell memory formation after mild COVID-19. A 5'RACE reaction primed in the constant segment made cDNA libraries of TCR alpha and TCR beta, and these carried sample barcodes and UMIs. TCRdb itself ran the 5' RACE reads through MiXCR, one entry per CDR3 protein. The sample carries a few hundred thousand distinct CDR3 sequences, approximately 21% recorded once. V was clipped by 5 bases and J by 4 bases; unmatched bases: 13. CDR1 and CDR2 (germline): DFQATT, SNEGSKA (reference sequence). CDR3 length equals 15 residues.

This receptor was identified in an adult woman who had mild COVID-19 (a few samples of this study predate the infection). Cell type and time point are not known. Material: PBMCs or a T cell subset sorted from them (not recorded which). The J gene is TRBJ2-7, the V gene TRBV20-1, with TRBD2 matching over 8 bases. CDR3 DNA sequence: TGCAGTGCTTTGTACGCGGGCGGGAGGCAGTACGAGCAGTACTTC. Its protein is CSALYAGGRQYEQYF.